These T cell receptor beta chains were read from a single sample in a study of blood T cell repertoires in COVID-19. The protocol was immunoSEQ multiplex PCR, while the TCRdb copy is restricted to in-frame clones and leaves out a portion. The sample lists 120,000 or so clones, around 81% seen once, with around 4% in the top ten. Sequenced material: peripheral blood. The receptors were sampled from a woman in her forties or fifties with acute or convalescent COVID-19. Both conserved end residues are part of each CDR3. Fields, in order: D gene, J gene, clone size, V gene, CDR3 protein, CDR3 DNA. D genes are given only for firm matches. Clone size appears in some rows only: once, few, many, or a class for an expanded clone.

TRBD2 | TRBJ2-5 | once | TRBV4-2 | CASSQAGAGTSVQETQYF | TGTGCCAGCAGCCAAGCAGGGGCCGGGACTAGCGTCCAAGAGACCCAGTACTTC
- | TRBJ2-1 | few | TRBV15 | CATSRDNGAENEQFF | TGTGCCACCAGCAGAGATAACGGTGCGGAAAATGAGCAGTTCTTC
- | TRBJ1-5 | - | TRBV6-2/TRBV6-3 | CASSARGGGQPQHF | TGTGCCAGCAGTGCGAGGGGGGGCGGTCAGCCCCAGCATTTT
- | TRBJ1-2 | - | TRBV19 | CASSIFPGIDYTF | TGTGCCAGTAGTATTTTCCCAGGCATAGACTACACCTTC
TRBD2 | TRBJ2-1 | - | TRBV27 | CASSFRTSGNGEQFF | TGTGCCAGCAGTTTTAGGACTAGCGGGAACGGAGAGCAGTTCTTC
- | TRBJ1-5 | once | TRBV12-3/TRBV12-4 | CASSENSNQPQHF | TGTGCCAGCAGCGAGAATAGCAATCAGCCCCAGCATTTT
- | TRBJ1-5 | - | TRBV30 | CAWSVAGRPQHF | TGTGCCTGGAGCGTGGCGGGTCGGCCCCAGCATTTT
- | TRBJ2-7 | - | TRBV27 | CASSPGQNYEQYF | TGTGCCAGCAGTCCTGGACAGAACTACGAGCAGTACTTC
TRBD2 | TRBJ2-2 | - | TRBV7-3 | CASSPQAGVPGELFF | TGTGCCAGCAGCCCCCAAGCGGGAGTCCCCGGGGAGCTGTTTTTT
TRBD1 | TRBJ2-2 | - | TRBV6-6 | CASIFRTGMIAELFF | TGTGCCTCTATCTTCAGGACAGGGATGATCGCGGAGCTGTTTTTT
- | TRBJ2-2 | - | TRBV19 | CASSIFSPSGTGELFF | TGTGCCAGTAGTATTTTCAGTCCCTCAGGCACCGGGGAGCTGTTTTTT
- | TRBJ1-1 | - | TRBV6-5 | CASRGEKRAFF | TGTGCCTCGCGTGGAGAAAAACGAGCTTTCTTT
- | TRBJ1-1 | - | TRBV20-1 | CSASPGHHTEAFF | TGCAGTGCTAGTCCCGGACACCACACTGAAGCTTTCTTT
TRBD1 | TRBJ1-6 | - | TRBV2 | CASGGTALSLTVNSPLHF | TGTGCCAGCGGAGGGACAGCCCTTAGCCTAACCGTAAATTCACCCCTCCACTTT
- | TRBJ1-6 | few | TRBV30 | CAWSVLSPPALHF | TGTGCCTGGAGTGTATTGAGCCCCCCGGCCCTCCACTTT
TRBD1 | TRBJ2-7 | few | TRBV7-9 | CASSLVTGNEQYF | TGTGCCAGCAGCTTAGTGACAGGGAACGAGCAGTACTTC
TRBD2 | TRBJ2-1 | - | TRBV10-2 | CASSSGSAGEQFF | TGCGCCAGCAGTAGCGGGAGCGCCGGTGAGCAGTTCTTC
- | TRBJ1-1 | - | TRBV5-4 | CASSFPGTTEAFF | TGTGCCAGCAGCTTCCCCGGGACAACTGAAGCTTTCTTT
- | TRBJ2-7 | - | TRBV14 | CASSPGLRIYEQYF | TGTGCCAGCAGCCCGGGACTCAGAATCTACGAGCAGTACTTC
- | TRBJ2-3 | - | TRBV7-7 | CASSLAPSDTQYF | TGTGCTAGCAGCTTAGCTCCCTCGGATACGCAGTATTTT
TRBD2 | TRBJ2-3 | - | TRBV5-4 | CASGTSGGADVGTQYF | TGTGCCAGCGGGACGAGCGGGGGGGCCGATGTGGGTACGCAGTATTTT
TRBD2 | TRBJ2-3 | - | TRBV18 | CASSPPAKRGGPADTQYF | TGTGCCAGCTCACCACCGGCAAAACGGGGGGGCCCGGCAGATACGCAGTATTTT
TRBD1 | TRBJ1-5 | - | TRBV7-9 | CASASGTGNQPQHF | TGTGCCAGCGCTTCCGGGACAGGCAATCAGCCCCAGCATTTT
- | TRBJ1-3 | - | TRBV6-1 | CASSGWAGVEDPTNTIYF | TGTGCCAGCAGTGGCTGGGCAGGGGTGGAGGATCCCACAAACACCATATATTTT
- | TRBJ1-2 | - | TRBV2 | CASSEVLGAGYTF | TGTGCCAGCAGTGAAGTCCTGGGAGCAGGCTACACCTTC
TRBD2 | TRBJ2-1 | - | TRBV9 | CASWGSGGADPHEQFF | TGTGCCAGCTGGGGGAGCGGGGGGGCCGACCCCCATGAGCAGTTCTTC
- | TRBJ1-1 | once | TRBV20-1 | CSARREAFF | TGCAGTGCTAGGAGAGAAGCTTTCTTT
- | TRBJ1-3 | - | TRBV9 | CASSPDSSGNTIYF | TGTGCCAGCAGCCCCGACAGCTCTGGAAACACCATATATTTT
TRBD1 | TRBJ1-4 | - | TRBV28 | CASSSPGTGITTNEKLFF | TGTGCCAGCAGTTCGCCCGGGACAGGGATAACGACTAATGAAAAACTGTTTTTT
- | TRBJ1-2 | - | TRBV6-5 | CASSYSRYRGIYGYTF | TGTGCCAGCAGTTACTCCCGATACCGGGGTATCTATGGCTACACCTTC
TRBD1 | TRBJ2-7 | - | TRBV19 | CASSISGTEPYEQYF | TGTGCCAGTAGTATCTCCGGGACAGAGCCCTACGAGCAGTACTTC
- | TRBJ1-3 | - | TRBV14 | CASSLYSGNTIYF | TGTGCCAGCAGCCTCTACTCTGGAAACACCATATATTTT
TRBD2 | TRBJ2-1 | once | TRBV7-7 | CASSTGTSRYNEQFF | TGTGCTAGCAGCACCGGGACTAGTCGATACAATGAGCAGTTCTTC
TRBD2 | TRBJ2-5 | - | TRBV28 | CASSSPAGEGETQYF | TGTGCCAGCAGCTCACCGGCGGGGGAGGGAGAGACCCAGTACTTC
- | TRBJ2-7 | - | TRBV5-4 | CASSSESGRRLYEQYF | TGTGCCAGCAGCAGCGAGTCCGGGCGGAGGTTGTACGAGCAGTACTTC
TRBD1 | TRBJ2-3 | - | TRBV29-1 | CRVGDSISLGTQYF | TGCAGAGTGGGGGACAGCATATCGCTCGGGACGCAGTATTTT
TRBD1 | TRBJ2-2 | - | TRBV19 | CASSLIPGQANTGELFF | TGTGCCAGTAGCCTTATTCCGGGACAGGCGAACACCGGGGAGCTGTTTTTT
- | TRBJ2-5 | - | TRBV27 | CASSFLQGSETQYF | TGTGCCAGCAGTTTCCTTCAGGGGTCGGAGACCCAGTACTTC
- | TRBJ1-1 | - | TRBV3-1/TRBV3-2 | CASSQGGAGVNTEAFF | TGTGCCAGCAGCCAAGGAGGGGCAGGGGTGAACACTGAAGCTTTCTTT
TRBD1 | TRBJ2-1 | - | TRBV6-5 | CATLDDRGLEQFF | TGTGCCACACTAGATGACAGGGGGCTTGAGCAGTTCTTC
- | TRBJ1-1 | - | TRBV20-1 | CRARSGTEAFF | TGCAGAGCCCGGAGTGGGACTGAAGCTTTCTTT
TRBD1 | TRBJ1-5 | - | TRBV11-1 | CASSSRQGMVQHF | TGTGCCAGCAGCTCCAGACAGGGTATGGTCCAGCATTTT
TRBD1 | TRBJ1-2 | once | TRBV7-8 | CASSEAPGQGAKGYTF | TGTGCCAGCAGCGAGGCCCCGGGACAGGGGGCTAAAGGCTACACCTTC